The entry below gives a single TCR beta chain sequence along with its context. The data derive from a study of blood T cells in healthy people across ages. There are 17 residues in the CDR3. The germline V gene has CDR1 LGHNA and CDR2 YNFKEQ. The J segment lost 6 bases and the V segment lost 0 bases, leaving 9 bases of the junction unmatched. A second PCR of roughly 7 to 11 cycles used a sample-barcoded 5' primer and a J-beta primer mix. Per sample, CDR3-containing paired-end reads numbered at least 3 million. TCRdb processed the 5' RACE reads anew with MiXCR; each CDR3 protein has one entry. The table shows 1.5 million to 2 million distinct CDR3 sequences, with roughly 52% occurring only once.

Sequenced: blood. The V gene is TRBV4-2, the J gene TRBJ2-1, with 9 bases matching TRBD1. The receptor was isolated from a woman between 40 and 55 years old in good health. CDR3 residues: CASSQDATGQGRNEQFF. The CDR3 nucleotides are TGTGCCAGCAGCCAAGATGCTACGGGACAGGGTCGCAATGAGCAGTTCTTC.